These 4 T cell receptor beta chains were all obtained from the same sample, sequenced in a study of neoadjuvant anti-PD-1 for oral cavity cancer. Libraries were prepared by immunoSEQ multiplex PCR; TCRdb keeps only in-frame clonotypes and omits some of them. The table lists roughly 68,000 clones, 70% to 90% of them singletons. The time point here: after neoadjuvant nivolumab, at surgical resection. Sequences were derived from PBMCs, sampled after nivolumab (anti-PD-1) treatment. These receptors were obtained from a person aged 35-79 years with oral cavity squamous cell carcinoma.

The CDR3 nucleotides are TGCGCCAGCTCTACCACACCGTCGAACACTGAAGCTTTCTTT. Amino acids: CASSTTPSNTEAFF. The chain couples TRBV5-1 to TRBJ1-1; D remains unclear. Trimming left V 7 bases short and J 1 base short, with 14 bases between. CDR1 is SGHRS, CDR2 YFSETQ, per germline. The CDR3 extends over 14 amino acids.

This chain connects TRBV7-9 to TRBJ2-4; a possible D gene is TRBD1 (6 bases). Germline V gene sequence: CDR1 SEHNR, CDR2 FQNEAQ (reference sequence). The CDR3 spans 16 residues. V gave up 1 base and J gave up 3 bases, with 13 bases separating them. Written as DNA, the CDR3 is TGTGCCAGCAGCTTAGGACAGGCCTTGGGCAAAAACATTCAGTACTTC. It encodes CASSLGQALGKNIQYF.

V usage is TRBV7-8 and J usage is TRBJ2-5; 11 bases are shared with TRBD2. V shed 7 bases and J 6 bases; nucleotides not matched to a gene: 4. Germline CDR1 is SGHVS and CDR2 is FQNEAQ. The CDR3 loop spans 13 amino acids. The CDR3 loop reads CASTRLAGKTQYF. The CDR3 DNA follows: TGTGCCAGCACCAGACTAGCGGGGAAGACCCAGTACTTC.

This clone was observed a single time. This chain uses TRBV10-3 with TRBJ2-6, with D possibly TRBD2 on 5 matching bases. The germline CDR1 and CDR2 sequences are ENHRY and SYGVKD. With 11 bases removed from V and 0 bases from J, the gap between germline ends came to 14 bases. The CDR3 contains 15 residues. CDR3 nucleotides: TGTGCCGCCCGGGGAAACAACTCTGGGGCCAACGTCCTGACTTTC. Amino acid sequence: CAARGNNSGANVLTF.